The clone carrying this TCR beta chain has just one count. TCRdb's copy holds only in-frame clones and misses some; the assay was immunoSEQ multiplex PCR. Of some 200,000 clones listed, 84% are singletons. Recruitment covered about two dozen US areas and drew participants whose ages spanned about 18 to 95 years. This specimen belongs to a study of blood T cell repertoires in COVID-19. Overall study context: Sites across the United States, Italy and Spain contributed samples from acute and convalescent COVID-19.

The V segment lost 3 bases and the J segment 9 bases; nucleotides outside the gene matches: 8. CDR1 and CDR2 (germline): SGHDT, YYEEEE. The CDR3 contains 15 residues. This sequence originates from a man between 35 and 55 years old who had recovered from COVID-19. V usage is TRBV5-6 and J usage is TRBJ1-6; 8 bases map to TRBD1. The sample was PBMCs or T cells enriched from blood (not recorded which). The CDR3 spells CASSSRDRTGSPLHF. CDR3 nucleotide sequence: TGTGCCAGCAGCTCGAGGGACAGGACGGGTTCACCCCTCCACTTT.